This paragraph covers one T cell receptor beta chain sequence. Its antigen is still unknown. The source of the sample is a study of cytomegalovirus exposure and HLA in healthy donors. Study results and limitations: Excluded: some indistinguishable V segments such as TRBV6-2 and TRBV6-3.

This PCR relied on a set of 60 Vbeta primers and 13 Jbeta primers. TCRdb keeps only in-frame clones here, not all; method: immunoSEQ multiplex PCR. Of about 120,000 clones listed, around 80% are singletons. The CDR3 consists of 14 residues. V was clipped by 6 bases and J by 4 bases, with 15 bases between them. Germline values: CDR1 MNHEY, CDR2 SVGAGI. Sequenced: PBMCs. The V gene is TRBV6-5, the J gene TRBJ1-2; a weak D match, TRBD1 (5 bases). This TCR was recovered from a man aged 18-30 years in good health and CMV-seronegative. The CDR3, as DNA: TGTGCCAGCAGCCGAGACAGCATCGGCTATGGCTACACCTTC. Its translation: CASSRDSIGYGYTF.